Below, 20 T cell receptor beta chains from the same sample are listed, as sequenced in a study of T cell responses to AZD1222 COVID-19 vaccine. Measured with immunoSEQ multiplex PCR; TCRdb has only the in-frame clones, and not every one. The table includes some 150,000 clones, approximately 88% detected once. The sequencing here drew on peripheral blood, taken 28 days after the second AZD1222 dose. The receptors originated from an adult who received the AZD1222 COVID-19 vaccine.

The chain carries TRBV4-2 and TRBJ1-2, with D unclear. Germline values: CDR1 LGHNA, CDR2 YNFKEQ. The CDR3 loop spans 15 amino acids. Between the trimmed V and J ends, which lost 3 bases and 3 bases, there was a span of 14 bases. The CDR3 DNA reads TGTGCCAGCAGCCAGGGCGTAAGGCGGGACTATGGCTACACCTTC. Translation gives CASSQGVRRDYGYTF.

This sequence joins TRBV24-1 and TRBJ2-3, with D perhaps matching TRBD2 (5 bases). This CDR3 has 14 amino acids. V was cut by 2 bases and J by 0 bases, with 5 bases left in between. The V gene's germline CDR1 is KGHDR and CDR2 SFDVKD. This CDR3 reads CATSDSGSTDTQYF. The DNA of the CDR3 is TGTGCCACCAGTGATTCGGGAAGCACAGATACGCAGTATTTT.

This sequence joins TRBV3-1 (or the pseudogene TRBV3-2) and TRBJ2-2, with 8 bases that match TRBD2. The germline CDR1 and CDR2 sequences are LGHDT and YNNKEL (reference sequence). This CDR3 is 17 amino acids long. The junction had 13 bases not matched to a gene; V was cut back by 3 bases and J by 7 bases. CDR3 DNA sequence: TGTGCCAGCAGCCATCCTCGGGGGGGCCTGCGAGGCGGGGAGCTGTTTTTT. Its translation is CASSHPRGGLRGGELFF.

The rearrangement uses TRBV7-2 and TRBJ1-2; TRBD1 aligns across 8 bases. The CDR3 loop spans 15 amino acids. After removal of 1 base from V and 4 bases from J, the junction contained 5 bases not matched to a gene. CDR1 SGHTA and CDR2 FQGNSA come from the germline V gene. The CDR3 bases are TGTGCCAGCAGCTTAGAGGGGGACAGGAGCTATGGCTACACCTTC. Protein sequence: CASSLEGDRSYGYTF.

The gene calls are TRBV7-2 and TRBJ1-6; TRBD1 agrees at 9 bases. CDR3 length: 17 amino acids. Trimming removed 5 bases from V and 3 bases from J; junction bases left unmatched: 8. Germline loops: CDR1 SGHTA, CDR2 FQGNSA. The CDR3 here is CASSEDRGLLYNSPLHF. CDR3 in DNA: TGTGCCAGCAGCGAGGACAGGGGACTTCTCTATAATTCACCCCTCCACTTT.

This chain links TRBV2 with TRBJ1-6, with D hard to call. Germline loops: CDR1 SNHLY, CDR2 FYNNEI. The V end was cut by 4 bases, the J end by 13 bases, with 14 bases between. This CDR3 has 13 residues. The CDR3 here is CASSGGPLDPLHF. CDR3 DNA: TGTGCCAGCAGTGGAGGACCATTGGATCCCCTCCACTTT.

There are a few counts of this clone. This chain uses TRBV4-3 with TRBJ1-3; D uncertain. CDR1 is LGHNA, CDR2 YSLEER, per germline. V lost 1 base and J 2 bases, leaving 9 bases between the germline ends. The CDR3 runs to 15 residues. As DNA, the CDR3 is TGCGCCAGCAGCCAAGTCGCGGCCCCTGGAAACACCATATATTTT. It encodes CASSQVAAPGNTIYF.

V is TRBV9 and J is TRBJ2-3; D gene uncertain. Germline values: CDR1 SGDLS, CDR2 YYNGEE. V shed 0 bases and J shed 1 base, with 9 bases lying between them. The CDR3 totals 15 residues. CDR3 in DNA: TGTGCCAGCAGCGTAGCCCCTAGGGGCACAGATACGCAGTATTTT. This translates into CASSVAPRGTDTQYF.

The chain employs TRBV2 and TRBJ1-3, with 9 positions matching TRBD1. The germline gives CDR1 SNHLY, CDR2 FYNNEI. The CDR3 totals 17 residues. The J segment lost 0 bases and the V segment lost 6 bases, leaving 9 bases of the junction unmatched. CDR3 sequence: CASRDTGTGLSGNTIYF. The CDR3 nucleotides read TGTGCCAGCAGAGATACCGGGACAGGGCTCTCTGGAAACACCATATATTTT.

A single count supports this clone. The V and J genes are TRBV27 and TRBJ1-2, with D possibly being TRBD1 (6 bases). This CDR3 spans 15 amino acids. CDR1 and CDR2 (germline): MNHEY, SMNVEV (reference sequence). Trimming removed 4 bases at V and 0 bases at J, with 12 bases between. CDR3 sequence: CASSSTGWPNYGYTF. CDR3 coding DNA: TGTGCCAGCAGTTCCACAGGGTGGCCTAACTATGGCTACACCTTC.

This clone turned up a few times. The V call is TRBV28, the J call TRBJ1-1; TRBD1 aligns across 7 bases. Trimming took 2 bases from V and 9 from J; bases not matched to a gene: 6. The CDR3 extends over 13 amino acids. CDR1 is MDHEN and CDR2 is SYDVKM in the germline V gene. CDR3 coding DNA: TGTGCCAGCAGTTTAGGGGACAGACTGAAAGCTTTCTTT. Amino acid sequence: CASSLGDRLKAFF.

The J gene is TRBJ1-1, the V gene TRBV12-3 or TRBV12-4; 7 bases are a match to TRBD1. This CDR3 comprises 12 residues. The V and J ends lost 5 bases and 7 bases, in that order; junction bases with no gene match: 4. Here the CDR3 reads CASSPGDSEAFF. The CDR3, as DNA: TGTGCCAGCAGTCCCGGGGACAGTGAAGCTTTCTTT.

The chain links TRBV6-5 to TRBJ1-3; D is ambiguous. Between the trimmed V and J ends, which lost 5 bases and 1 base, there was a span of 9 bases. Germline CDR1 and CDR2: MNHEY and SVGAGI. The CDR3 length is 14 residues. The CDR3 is CASSPGVSGNTIYF. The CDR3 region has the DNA TGTGCCAGCAGTCCCGGCGTTTCTGGAAACACCATATATTTT.

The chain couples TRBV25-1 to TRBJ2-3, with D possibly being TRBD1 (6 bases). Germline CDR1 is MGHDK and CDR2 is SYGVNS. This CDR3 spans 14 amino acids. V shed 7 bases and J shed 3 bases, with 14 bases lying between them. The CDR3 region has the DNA TGTGCCAGCAACCACAGGGAGAGGACAGATACGCAGTATTTT. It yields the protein CASNHRERTDTQYF.

This CDR3 reads CASSLFGGLQETQYF. The CDR3 DNA follows: TGTGCCAGCAGCTTATTCGGGGGGCTTCAAGAGACCCAGTACTTC. The chain couples TRBV7-3 to TRBJ2-5; weak D call: TRBD2 (7 bases). V lost 2 bases to trimming and J lost 2 bases, with 12 bases between them. The CDR3 is 15 amino acids. Looked up from germline, CDR1 is SGHTA and CDR2 is FQGTGA. The entire variable domain, with the rest obtained from reference TRBV7-3 and TRBJ2-5, is as follows: GAGVSQTPSNKVTEKGKYVELRCDPISGHTALYWYRQSLGQGPEFLIYFQGTGAADDSGLPNDRFFAVRPEGSVSTLKIQRTERGDSAVYLCASSLFGGLQETQYFGPGTRLLVL.

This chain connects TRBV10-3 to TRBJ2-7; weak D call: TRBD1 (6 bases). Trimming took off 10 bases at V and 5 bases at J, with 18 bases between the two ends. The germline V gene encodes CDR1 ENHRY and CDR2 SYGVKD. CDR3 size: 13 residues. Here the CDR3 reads CATTGTTLHEQYF. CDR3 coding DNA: TGTGCCACAACCGGGACAACTTTACACGAGCAGTACTTC.

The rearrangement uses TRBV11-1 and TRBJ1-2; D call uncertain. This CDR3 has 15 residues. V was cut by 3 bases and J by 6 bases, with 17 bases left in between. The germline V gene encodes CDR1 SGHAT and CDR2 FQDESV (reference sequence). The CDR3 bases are TGTGCCAGCAGCTTGTCGGTCCCACCGGCGGATGGCTACACCTTC. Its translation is CASSLSVPPADGYTF. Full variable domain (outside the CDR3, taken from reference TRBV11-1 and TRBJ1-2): EAEVAQSPRYKITEKSQAVAFWCDPISGHATLYWYRQILGQGPELLVQFQDESVVDDSQLPKDRFSAERLKGVDSTLKIQPAELGDSAMYLCASSLSVPPADGYTFGSGTRLTVV.

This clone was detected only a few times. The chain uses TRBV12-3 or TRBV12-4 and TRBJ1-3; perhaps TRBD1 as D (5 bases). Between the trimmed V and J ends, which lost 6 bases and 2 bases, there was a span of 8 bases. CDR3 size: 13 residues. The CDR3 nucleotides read TGTGCCAGCAGGGGGGGAGCTGGAAACACCATATATTTT. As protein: CASRGGAGNTIYF.

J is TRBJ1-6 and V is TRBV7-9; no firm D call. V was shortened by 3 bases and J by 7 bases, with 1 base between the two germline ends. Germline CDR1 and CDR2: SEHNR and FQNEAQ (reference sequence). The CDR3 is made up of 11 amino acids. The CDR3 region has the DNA TGTGCCAGCAGCTTCAATTCACCCCTCCACTTT. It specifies CASSFNSPLHF.

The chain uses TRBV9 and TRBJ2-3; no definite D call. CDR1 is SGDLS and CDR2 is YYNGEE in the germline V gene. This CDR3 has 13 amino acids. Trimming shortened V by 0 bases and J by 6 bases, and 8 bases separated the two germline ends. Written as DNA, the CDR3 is TGTGCCAGCAGCGTAGGGGCAGTGGATACGCAGTATTTT. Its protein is CASSVGAVDTQYF.